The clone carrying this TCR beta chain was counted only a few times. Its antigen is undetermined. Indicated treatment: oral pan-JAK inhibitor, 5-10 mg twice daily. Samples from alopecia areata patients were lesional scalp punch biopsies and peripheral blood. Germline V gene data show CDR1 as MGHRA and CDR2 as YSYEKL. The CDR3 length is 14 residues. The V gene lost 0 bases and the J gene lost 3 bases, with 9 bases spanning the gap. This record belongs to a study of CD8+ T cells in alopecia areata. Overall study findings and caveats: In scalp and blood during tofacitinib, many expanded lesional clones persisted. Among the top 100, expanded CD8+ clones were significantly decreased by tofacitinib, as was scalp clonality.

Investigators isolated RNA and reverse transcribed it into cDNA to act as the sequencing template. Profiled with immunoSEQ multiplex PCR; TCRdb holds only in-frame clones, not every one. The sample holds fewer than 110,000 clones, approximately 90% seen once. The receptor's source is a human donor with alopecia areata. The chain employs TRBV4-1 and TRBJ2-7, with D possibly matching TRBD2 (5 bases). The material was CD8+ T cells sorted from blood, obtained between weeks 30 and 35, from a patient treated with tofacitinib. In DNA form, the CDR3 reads TGCGCCAGCAGCCAAGAAATCCGGGGCTACGAGCAGTACTTC. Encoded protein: CASSQEIRGYEQYF.